A selection of T cell receptor beta chains follows, all from one sample in a study of post-analysis software for immune sequencing data. TCRdb used MiXCR to reprocess the PCR reads, holding one entry per CDR3 protein. The sample shows approximately 350,000 distinct CDR3 sequences, around 33% of them seen only once. Sequencing was performed on blood. The origin of the receptors is a girl aged 5 to 17 with multiple sclerosis. The CDR3 runs from the conserved cysteine through the conserved F or W. A D gene is named only where the DNA matches it firmly. Clone size appears in some rows only: once, few, many, or a class for an expanded clone.

d_gene | j_gene | v_gene | abundance | CDR3nt | CDR3aa
. | TRBJ2-7 | TRBV6-2/TRBV6-3 | few | TGTGCCAGCAGGCGGTGGGGAAATTACGAGCAGTACTTC | CASRRWGNYEQYF
TRBD2 | TRBJ2-1 | TRBV6-2/TRBV6-3 | . | TGTGCCAGCAGTTTGTGGACTAGCGGGGTCCCCTCCTACAATGAGCAGTTCTTC | CASSLWTSGVPSYNEQFF
TRBD1 | TRBJ1-2 | TRBV6-1 | few | TGTGCCAGCAGTGACCAGGGGGGACAGGGGTTTTATGGCTACACCTTC | CASSDQGGQGFYGYTF
TRBD2 | TRBJ2-3 | TRBV6-6 | few | TGTGCCAGCAGTTCTCCCCGCGGGGGGGGCACAGATACGCAGTATTTT | CASSSPRGGGTDTQYF
TRBD1 | TRBJ2-2 | TRBV9 | . | TGTGCCAGCAGCGTAGGAGGGACAGGGGTCACTGGGGAGCTGTTTTTT | CASSVGGTGVTGELFF
. | TRBJ1-4 | TRBV4-1 | many | TGCGCCAGCAGCCAAGGCTCCGGGACTGTATATGAAAAACTGTTTTTT | CASSQGSGTVYEKLFF
. | TRBJ2-3 | TRBV5-6 | . | TGTGCCAGCAGCGGGGGCTACAATAGGCAGTCGGGAGATACGCAGTATTTT | CASSGGYNRQSGDTQYF
. | TRBJ2-3 | TRBV24-1 | few | TGTGCCACCAGTAATTCGGGCACAGATACGCAGTATTTT | CATSNSGTDTQYF
. | TRBJ1-2 | TRBV28 | . | TGTGCCAGCAACAGACAAGGGGACTATGGCTACACCTTC | CASNRQGDYGYTF
. | TRBJ2-2 | TRBV5-1 | . | TGCGCCAGCAATGGGGTTAACACCGGGGAGCTGTTTTTT | CASNGVNTGELFF
. | TRBJ2-6 | TRBV20-1 | . | . | CSASVRGPGANVLTF
. | TRBJ2-1 | TRBV6-5 | few | TGTGCCAGCAGTTCCGACTACAATGAGCAGTTCTTC | CASSSDYNEQFF
TRBD1 | TRBJ1-2 | TRBV6-6 | . | TGTGCCAGCGGGGAGGACAGGGGGCGGCACTATGGCTACACCTTC | CASGEDRGRHYGYTF
. | TRBJ2-3 | TRBV4-1 | . | TGCGCCAGCAGCCAAGAGGTCGGGGGTCGCACAGATACGCAGTATTTT | CASSQEVGGRTDTQYF
. | TRBJ2-7 | TRBV29-1 | . | TGCAGCGTTGAAGAACAGGGGACTCCCTACGAGCAGTACTTC | CSVEEQGTPYEQYF